The T cell receptor beta chain described here comes from a study of early T cells in non-severe SARS-CoV-2 infection (dated by TCRdb to 2020 to 2022). In the study overall: TCR sequencing used bulk RNA from unsorted whole blood, so alpha and beta chains could not be paired. Broader findings and caveats from the paper: VDJdb matching was skewed toward anti-spike CD8 responses and likely underestimated virus-specific expansions by missing private and CD4 specificities.

Receptor amplification or capture employed 5' RACE. Instrument on record: NextSeq 500. The TCR library protocol attached unique molecular identifiers to individual cDNA molecules to correct for sequencing error and PCR bias. Both TCR alpha and beta chains were sequenced, and tight co-correlation was observed between alpha and beta sequence abundances in each sample. The original pipeline was this. Decombinator V4 was used to perform V gene, J gene and CDR3 annotation of TCR sequences. Expanded TCRs were defined as changing significantly between any two time points under a Poisson model with p below 0.0001. TCR abundances were normalised to the total number of TCRs sequenced per sample and expressed as counts per million. MAIT TCRs were defined by TRAV1-2 paired with TRAJ12, TRAJ20 or TRAJ33, and iNKT TCRs by TRAV10 paired with TRAJ18. VDJdb, accessed 1 November 2021, was searched for CMV, EBV and SARS-CoV-2 annotated TCRs, excluding TCRs annotated for multiple antigens. In-frame beta chains were kept once TCRdb had trimmed the public reads at Q25 with fastp and called clones with MiXCR. Every CDR3 protein is listed once, alongside the most common genes and DNA of its rows. Clone size and V and J calls follow TCRdb, not the original study. This sample has 50,000 to 60,000 distinct CDR3 sequences in its table, and about 11% of those were observed once. The top ten clonotypes cover less than 15% of the sample.

V is clipped by 3 bases and J by 8 bases, and the sequence between their germline boundaries is 10 bases long. The CDR3 has 12 amino acids, counting the end cysteine and phenylalanine. The kept DNA is CDR3 alone, 36 bases in frame from the first base. Looking up the germline V gene (reference sequence) yields CDR1 LGHDT and CDR2 YNNKEL. A case-control design nested within a healthcare worker cohort in London, UK, was used, with weekly nasopharyngeal swab PCR tests and blood sampling performed. Healthcare workers were recruited during the week of the UK lockdown, between 23 and 31 March 2020, and followed weekly for up to roughly 15 weeks. This clonotype was recorded a few times. Its antigen is still unknown. The sample holds no much larger clone one base away, and base qualities are not on file.

This TCR derives from an adult who was a healthcare worker with PCR-confirmed SARS-CoV-2 infection or an uninfected control (not recorded which). The V and J segments used are TRBV3-1 and TRBJ1-2; the D gene cannot be resolved reliably. Sequences were obtained from whole blood. The DNA sequence is given as TGTGCCAGCAGCCACGGTATGGACGGCTACACCTTC. Its protein reads: CASSHGMDGYTF.